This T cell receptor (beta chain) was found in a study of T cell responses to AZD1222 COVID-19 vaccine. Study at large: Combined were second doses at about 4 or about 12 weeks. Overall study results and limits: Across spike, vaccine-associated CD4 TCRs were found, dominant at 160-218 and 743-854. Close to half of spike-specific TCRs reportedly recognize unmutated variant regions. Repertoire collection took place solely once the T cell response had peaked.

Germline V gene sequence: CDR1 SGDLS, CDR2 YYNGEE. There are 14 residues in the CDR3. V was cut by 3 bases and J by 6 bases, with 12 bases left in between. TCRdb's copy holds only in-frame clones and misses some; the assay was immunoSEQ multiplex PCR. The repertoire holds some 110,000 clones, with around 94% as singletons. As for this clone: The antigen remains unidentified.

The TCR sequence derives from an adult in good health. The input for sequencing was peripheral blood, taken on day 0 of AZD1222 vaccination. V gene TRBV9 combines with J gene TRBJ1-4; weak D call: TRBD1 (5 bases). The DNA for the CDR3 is TGTGCCAGCAGCGGACGCCGGGACGATGAAAAACTGTTTTTT. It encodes CASSGRRDDEKLFF.